A single sample gave rise to the 29 T cell receptor beta chains below, sequenced in a study of blood T cell repertoires in COVID-19. Here immunoSEQ multiplex PCR was the method, and the copy in TCRdb shows in-frame clones only, minus some. The sample comprises some 140,000 clones, around 81% of which are singletons, and almost 8.5% rests with the top ten. The sequenced sample consisted of peripheral blood. The receptor source for this set is a woman aged 60-75 years with active or convalescent COVID-19.

This sequence joins TRBV18 and TRBJ2-3; 12 bases agree with TRBD1. The length of the CDR3 is 16 residues. V was clipped by 4 bases and J by 6 bases; unmatched bases: 8. CDR1 and CDR2 (germline): KGHSH, LQKENI. CDR3 nucleotide sequence: TGTGCCAGCTCACAGATTCGGGGACAGGGGGCTGATACGCAGTATTTT. Translating gives CASSQIRGQGADTQYF.

J is TRBJ2-7 and V is TRBV15; D unclear. V was pared by 0 bases and J by 3 bases, with 3 bases between. The CDR3 extends over 12 amino acids. The germline V gene encodes CDR1 LNHNV and CDR2 YYDKDF (reference sequence). DNA for the CDR3: TGTGCCACCAGCAGAGAGAGCTACGAGCAGTACTTC. This codes for CATSRESYEQYF. Based on the CDR3 plus reference TRBV15 and TRBJ2-7, the full variable domain is DAMVIQNPRYQVTQFGKPVTLSCSQTLNHNVMYWYQQKSSQAPKLLFHYYDKDFNNEADTPDNFQSRRPNTSFCFLDIRSPGLGDTAMYLCATSRESYEQYFGPGTRLTVT.

The chain combines TRBV11-1 with TRBJ1-1, with 8 bases that match TRBD1. The CDR3 contains 15 residues. V lost 8 bases, J lost 0 bases, and 8 bases stayed unmatched. Germline V CDR1 and CDR2: SGHAT, FQDESV (reference sequence). The CDR3 region has the DNA TGTGCCAGCGTGGAAGACAGGGGCATGAACACTGAAGCTTTCTTT. Translating gives CASVEDRGMNTEAFF.

The rearrangement links TRBV6-2 or TRBV6-3 to TRBJ2-1; TRBD1 matches at 9 bases. This CDR3 is 11 amino acids long. Germline assignment: CDR1 MNHEY and CDR2 SVGEGT. Trimming removed 6 bases from V and 14 bases from J; junction bases left unmatched: 5. The CDR3 region is CASSSGQGKFF. The CDR3 DNA is TGTGCCAGCAGCTCCGGACAGGGGAAGTTCTTC.

The rearrangement links TRBV5-4 to TRBJ1-2; no definite D call. Germline loops: CDR1 SGHNT, CDR2 YYREEE (reference sequence). This CDR3 contains 12 residues. V was trimmed by 2 bases and J by 4 bases, leaving 6 bases between them. This CDR3 is CASSFDTYGYTF. DNA for the CDR3: TGTGCCAGCAGCTTCGACACCTATGGCTACACCTTC.

The V call is TRBV6-5, the J call TRBJ1-5, with TRBD1 matching over 9 bases. Germline V gene lookup returns CDR1 MNHEY and CDR2 SVGAGI. Germline trimming cut 6 bases from V and 9 bases from J; bases unmatched to any gene: 9. The CDR3 extends over 14 amino acids. The CDR3 protein is CASSRSGQGTPQHF. CDR3 bases: TGTGCCAGCAGCCGATCGGGACAGGGAACGCCCCAGCATTTT.

The V call is TRBV7-9, the J call TRBJ1-4, with a tentative D call TRBD1 (6 bases). Trimming stripped 5 bases from V and 7 bases from J, with 20 bases between. CDR3 length equals 16 residues. Germline V gene data show CDR1 as SEHNR and CDR2 as FQNEAQ (reference sequence). CDR3 loop: CASSPLVGTLGEKLFF. CDR3 nucleotide sequence: TGTGCCAGCAGCCCGTTAGTTGGGACATTGGGTGAAAAACTGTTTTTT.

V and J are TRBV5-1 and TRBJ2-1; 11 nucleotides match TRBD2. Per the germline V gene, CDR1 is SGHRS and CDR2 is YFSETQ. CDR3 length: 15 residues. Trimming at V came to 0 bases and at J to 5 bases, leaving 1 base not matched to a gene. CDR3 DNA sequence: TGCGCCAGCAGCTTGGAGGGACTAGCGGACAATGAGCAGTTCTTC. Translating gives CASSLEGLADNEQFF.

The genes are TRBV11-2 and TRBJ1-6; 11 nucleotides agree with TRBD1. Germline V CDR1 and CDR2: SGHAT, FQNNGV. Germline trimming cut 5 bases from V and 10 bases from J; bases unmatched to any gene: 7. This CDR3 is built from 15 residues. This CDR3 is CASSPGQGARSPLHF. CDR3 coding DNA: TGTGCCAGCAGCCCTGGACAGGGGGCGAGGTCACCCCTCCACTTT.

The V and J genes are TRBV4-2 and TRBJ2-1; 9 positions match TRBD1. V dropped 3 bases and J dropped 4; count of bases not matched to a gene: 10. The germline CDR1 and CDR2 sequences are LGHNA and YNFKEQ. CDR3 length: 17 amino acids. This chain's CDR3 is CASSQGLDRGEYNEQFF. CDR3 nucleotides: TGTGCCAGCAGCCAGGGCCTGGACAGGGGAGAATACAATGAGCAGTTCTTC.

V is TRBV4-2 and J is TRBJ2-5; D is perhaps TRBD2 (5 bases). The germline gives CDR1 LGHNA, CDR2 YNFKEQ. The CDR3 is 16 residues long. The V end was cut by 0 bases, the J end by 5 bases, with 16 bases between. The CDR3 region is CASSQEQRTSGETQYF. CDR3 sequence (DNA): TGTGCCAGCAGCCAAGAGCAGCGGACCTCGGGGGAGACCCAGTACTTC.

This clone was seen a few times. The chain uses TRBV4-3 and TRBJ2-5, with 8 bases aligning to TRBD1. There are 15 residues in the CDR3. Germline assignment: CDR1 LGHNA and CDR2 YSLEER. V was clipped by 3 bases and J by 5 bases; unmatched bases: 8. For the CDR3, the DNA is TGCGCCAGCAGCCAGTCGACAGGGGCGGGTGAGACCCAGTACTTC. Translating gives CASSQSTGAGETQYF.

Only a few counts were recorded for this clone. Distinct nucleotide sequences in the sample also encode this CDR3. The chain carries TRBV7-3 and TRBJ2-5; TRBD2 might be the D (6 bases). The V and J ends lost 0 bases and 2 bases respectively, with 13 bases between them. This CDR3 contains 16 residues. Germline loops: CDR1 SGHTA, CDR2 FQGTGA. The DNA for the CDR3 is TGTGCCAGCAGCTTAACTGGTAGGCGGGGTCAAGAGACCCAGTACTTC. This encodes CASSLTGRRGQETQYF.

CDR3 DNA sequence: TGTGCCAGCAGCGGGACAGGATGGGGTAATGAAAAACTGTTTTTT. This encodes CASSGTGWGNEKLFF. This sequence joins TRBV5-6 and TRBJ1-4, with 8 bases matching TRBD1. The germline V gene has CDR1 SGHDT and CDR2 YYEEEE. The CDR3 runs to 15 residues. The ends lost 4 bases at V and 4 bases at J; junction bases unmatched: 6.

The chain recombines TRBV5-1 with TRBJ2-5; 7 positions match TRBD2. Trimming cost V 0 bases and J 4 bases; bases outside gene matches: 6. The CDR3 is 15 amino acids. The germline V gene has CDR1 SGHRS and CDR2 YFSETQ. The CDR3 sequence is CASSLAGREGETQYF. The CDR3 region has the DNA TGCGCCAGCAGCTTGGCGGGGAGGGAGGGAGAGACCCAGTACTTC.

The chain uses TRBV11-2 and TRBJ1-1; no clear D gene. The germline CDR1 and CDR2 sequences are SGHAT and FQNNGV. Trimming took off 1 base at V and 1 base at J, with 7 bases between the two ends. CDR3 size: 14 residues. In nucleotides, the CDR3 is TGTGCCAGCAGCTTAGGCCCGGGGAACACTGAAGCTTTCTTT. Translating gives CASSLGPGNTEAFF.

V usage is TRBV11-2 and J usage is TRBJ2-2, with D unresolved. Trimming shortened V by 0 bases and J by 3 bases, and 11 bases separated the two germline ends. The V gene's germline CDR1 is SGHAT and CDR2 FQNNGV. The CDR3 is 16 residues long. The CDR3 DNA reads TGTGCCAGCAGCTTAGATATGGCTTTCTACACCGGGGAGCTGTTTTTT. Protein product: CASSLDMAFYTGELFF.

The chain combines TRBV6-5 with TRBJ1-1; D is ambiguous. From germline, CDR1 is MNHEY and CDR2 SVGAGI. CDR3 length: 13 amino acids. Trimming removed 6 bases at V and 1 base at J, with 9 bases between. Written as DNA, the CDR3 is TGTGCCAGCAGAGTGGAGCGGAACACTGAAGCTTTCTTT. It specifies CASRVERNTEAFF.

The chain employs TRBV6-4 and TRBJ1-2, with unresolved D. The CDR3 has 17 amino acids. Trimming removed 6 bases at V and 0 bases at J, with 20 bases between. Looked up from germline, CDR1 is MRHNA and CDR2 is SNTAGT. The CDR3 sequence is CASRGLVMRIPNYGYTF. CDR3 DNA: TGTGCCAGCAGGGGTCTCGTGATGAGGATACCTAACTATGGCTACACCTTC.

This rearrangement joins TRBV27 to TRBJ1-4, with 8 bases that match TRBD1. The CDR3 sequence is 15 residues long. V trimming: 5 bases; J trimming: 7 bases; junction bases outside the gene matches: 9. Germline loops: CDR1 MNHEY, CDR2 SMNVEV (reference sequence). This CDR3 reads CASSPIGQGSEKLFF. CDR3 nucleotide sequence: TGTGCCAGCAGTCCCATAGGACAGGGATCTGAAAAACTGTTTTTT.

The chain's CDR3 is CASSRGVFTEAFF. The DNA for the CDR3 is TGTGCCAGCAGCCGCGGGGTCTTCACTGAAGCTTTCTTT. The genes are TRBV7-9 and TRBJ1-1; D gene unclear. Trimming removed 5 bases from V and 4 bases from J, with 11 bases in between. CDR1 and CDR2 from the germline V gene are SEHNR and FQNEAQ (reference sequence). The CDR3 has 13 residues.

This clone was counted a single time. The chain is built from TRBV7-2 and TRBJ2-5, with 10 bases lining up with TRBD2. Trimming removed 5 bases from V and 0 bases from J; junction bases left unmatched: 6. CDR3 size: 16 residues. CDR1 and CDR2 from the germline V gene are SGHTA and FQGNSA. CDR3 sequence reads: CASSRTSGRNQETQYF. In DNA, the CDR3 is TGTGCCAGCAGCCGGACTAGCGGACGAAACCAAGAGACCCAGTACTTC.

CDR3 DNA: TGCGCCAGCAGCTTTTTTCAGAATTCCTACGAGCAGTACTTC. It is translated as CASSFFQNSYEQYF. The chain links TRBV5-1 to TRBJ2-7, with D unresolved. V was shortened by 2 bases and J by 1 base, with 10 bases between the two germline ends. Germline values: CDR1 SGHRS, CDR2 YFSETQ. This CDR3 has 14 amino acids.

V is TRBV5-4 and J is TRBJ1-2; 8 nucleotides align to TRBD1. V was pared by 4 bases and J by 8 bases, with 16 bases of the junction left unmatched. Germline-derived CDR1 and CDR2 are SGHNT and YYREEE (reference sequence). The length of the CDR3 is 16 residues. CDR3 in DNA: TGTGCCAGCAGCCTCACCCTTATGGACAGGGTTCACGGCTACACCTTC. Translating gives CASSLTLMDRVHGYTF.

The V gene is TRBV28, the J gene TRBJ1-2, with D possibly TRBD1 on 6 matching bases. Trimming took off 1 base at V and 3 bases at J, with 12 bases between the two ends. The CDR3 has 15 amino acids. CDR1 and CDR2 (germline): MDHEN, SYDVKM. The CDR3 bases are TGTGCCAGCAGTTTATCGCCAAAGGGGGACTATGGCTACACCTTC. Protein product: CASSLSPKGDYGYTF.

The rearrangement joins TRBV19 to TRBJ2-3; 11 nucleotides agree with TRBD1. Germline CDR1 and CDR2: LNHDA and SQIVND (reference sequence). The junction had 10 bases not matched to a gene; V was cut back by 5 bases and J by 0 bases. The CDR3 consists of 18 residues. The CDR3 is CASSPQDRGRSSTDTQYF. The CDR3 nucleotides read TGTGCCAGTAGTCCCCAGGACAGGGGGCGATCTAGCACAGATACGCAGTATTTT.

In regard to this clone: The sample holds other DNA sequences that translate to the same CDR3. V gene TRBV5-1 combines with J gene TRBJ2-3; D is perhaps TRBD2 (6 bases). The CDR3 totals 17 residues. Between the trimmed V and J ends, which lost 4 bases and 0 bases, there was a span of 18 bases. Germline values: CDR1 SGHRS, CDR2 YFSETQ. The CDR3 here is CASSLGGSTGSTDTQYF. The CDR3, as DNA: TGCGCCAGCAGCCTGGGAGGCAGCACCGGAAGCACAGATACGCAGTATTTT. Variable domain in full (rest from reference TRBV5-1 and TRBJ2-3): KAGVTQTPRYLIKTRGQQVTLSCSPISGHRSVSWYQQTPGQGLQFLFEYFSETQRNKGNFPGRFSGRQFSNSRSEMNVSTLELGDSALYLCASSLGGSTGSTDTQYFGPGTRLTVL.

This chain joins TRBV10-3 and TRBJ2-5; D might be TRBD2 (6 bases). CDR1 and CDR2 (germline): ENHRY, SYGVKD. The V gene lost 5 bases and the J gene lost 2 bases, with 9 bases spanning the gap. The CDR3 runs 13 residues. CDR3 in amino acids: CAISTGEQETQYF. CDR3 DNA: TGTGCCATCAGTACGGGAGAGCAAGAGACCCAGTACTTC.

The rearrangement uses TRBV27 and TRBJ2-5; D perhaps matches TRBD2 (6 bases). Per the germline V gene, CDR1 is MNHEY and CDR2 is SMNVEV (reference sequence). The CDR3 runs to 16 residues. The V end was cut by 0 bases, the J end by 5 bases, with 16 bases between. The CDR3 DNA sequence: TGTGCCAGCAGTTTATCGGCCGGGGAGGTGGTCGAGACCCAGTACTTC. Amino acid sequence: CASSLSAGEVVETQYF.